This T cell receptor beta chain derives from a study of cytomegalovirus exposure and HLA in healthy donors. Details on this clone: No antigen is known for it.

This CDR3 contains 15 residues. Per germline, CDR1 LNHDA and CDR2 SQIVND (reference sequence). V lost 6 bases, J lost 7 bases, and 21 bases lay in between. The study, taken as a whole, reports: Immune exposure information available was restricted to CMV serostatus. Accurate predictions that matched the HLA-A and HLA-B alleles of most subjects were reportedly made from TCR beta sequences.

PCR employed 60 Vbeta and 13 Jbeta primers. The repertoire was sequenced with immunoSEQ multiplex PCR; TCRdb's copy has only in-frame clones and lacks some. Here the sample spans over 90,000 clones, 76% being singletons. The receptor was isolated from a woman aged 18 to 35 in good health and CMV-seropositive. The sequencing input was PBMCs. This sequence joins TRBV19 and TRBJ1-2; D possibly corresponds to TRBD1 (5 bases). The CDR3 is CASRYGRQGRSGYTF. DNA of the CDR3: TGTGCCAGTAGATATGGGCGGCAGGGTAGGAGTGGCTACACCTTC.